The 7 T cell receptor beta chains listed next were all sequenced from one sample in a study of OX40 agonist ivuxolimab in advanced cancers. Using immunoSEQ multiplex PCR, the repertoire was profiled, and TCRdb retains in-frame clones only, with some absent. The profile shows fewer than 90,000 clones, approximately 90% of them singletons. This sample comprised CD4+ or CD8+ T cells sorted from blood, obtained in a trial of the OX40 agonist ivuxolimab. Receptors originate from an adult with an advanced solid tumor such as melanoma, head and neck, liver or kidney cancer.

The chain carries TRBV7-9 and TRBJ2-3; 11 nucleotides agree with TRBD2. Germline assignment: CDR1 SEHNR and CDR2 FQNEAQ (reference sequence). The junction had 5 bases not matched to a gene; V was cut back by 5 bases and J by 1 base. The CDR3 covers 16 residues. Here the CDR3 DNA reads TGTGCCAGCAGCCCGGGACTAGCGGAGGGCACAGATACGCAGTATTTT. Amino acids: CASSPGLAEGTDTQYF.

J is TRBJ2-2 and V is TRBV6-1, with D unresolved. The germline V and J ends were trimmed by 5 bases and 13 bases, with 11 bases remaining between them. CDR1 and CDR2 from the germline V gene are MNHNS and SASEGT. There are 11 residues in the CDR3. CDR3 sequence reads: CASSSRLGLFF. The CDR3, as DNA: TGTGCCAGCAGTTCCCGACTTGGGCTGTTTTTT.

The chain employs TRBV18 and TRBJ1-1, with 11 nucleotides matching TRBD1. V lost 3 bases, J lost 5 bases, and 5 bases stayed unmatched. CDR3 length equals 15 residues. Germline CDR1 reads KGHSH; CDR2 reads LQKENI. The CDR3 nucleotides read TGTGCCAGCTCACCCGGACAGGGGGCTAAAACTGAAGCTTTCTTT. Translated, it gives CASSPGQGAKTEAFF.

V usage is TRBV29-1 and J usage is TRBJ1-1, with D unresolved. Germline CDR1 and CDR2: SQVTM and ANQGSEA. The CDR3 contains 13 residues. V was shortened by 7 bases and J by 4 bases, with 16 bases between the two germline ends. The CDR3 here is CSGGSSVGTEAFF. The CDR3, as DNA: TGCAGCGGGGGATCTTCCGTGGGCACTGAAGCTTTCTTT.

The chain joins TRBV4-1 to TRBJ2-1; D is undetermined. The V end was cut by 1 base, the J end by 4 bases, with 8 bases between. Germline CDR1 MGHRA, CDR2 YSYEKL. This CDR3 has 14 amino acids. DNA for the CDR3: TGCGCCAGCAGCCAAGGTCCGACTTACAATGAGCAGTTCTTC. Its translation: CASSQGPTYNEQFF.

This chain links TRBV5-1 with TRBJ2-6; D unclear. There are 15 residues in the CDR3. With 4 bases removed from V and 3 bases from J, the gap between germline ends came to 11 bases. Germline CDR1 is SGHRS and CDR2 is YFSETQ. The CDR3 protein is CASSPVFGGANVLTF. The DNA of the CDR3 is TGCGCCAGCAGCCCGGTGTTTGGTGGGGCCAACGTCCTGACTTTC.

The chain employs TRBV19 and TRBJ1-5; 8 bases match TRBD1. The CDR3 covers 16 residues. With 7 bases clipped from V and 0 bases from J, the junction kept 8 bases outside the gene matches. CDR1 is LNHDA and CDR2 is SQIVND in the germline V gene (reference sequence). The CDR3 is CASTRQGYYSNQPQHF. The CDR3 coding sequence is TGTGCCAGTACAAGACAGGGGTACTATAGCAATCAGCCCCAGCATTTT.